One sample yielded the 7 T cell receptor beta chains listed below, sequenced in a study of shared clonotypes between healthy human individuals. The method was immunoSEQ multiplex PCR; TCRdb's version includes in-frame clones alone and lacks a portion of them. The sample has some 2 million clones, 95% seen once; the top ten hold around 0.13%. Sequenced input: naive CD4+ T cells sorted from blood. The subset is: CD45RA+ positively selected. These receptors came from a man aged 18 to 30 in good health.

The chain carries TRBV6-5 and TRBJ1-4, with 9 bases that match TRBD1. Germline CDR1 reads MNHEY; CDR2 reads SVGAGI. This CDR3 comprises 15 residues. Unmatched junction bases numbered 6, after V lost 2 bases and J lost 8 bases. In DNA, the CDR3 is TGTGCCAGCAGTTACCAACAGGGGGCGCGCGAAAAACTGTTTTTT. Translation gives CASSYQQGAREKLFF.

As concerns this clone: This sequence may be a read error, since a much larger clone differs from it by one base. The sample has other DNA sequences that encode this CDR3 too. V and J are TRBV5-1 and TRBJ2-7, with D unclear. V shed 4 bases and J shed 3 bases, with 5 bases lying between them. CDR3 length: 11 amino acids. Looked up from germline, CDR1 is SGHRS and CDR2 is YFSETQ. CDR3 DNA: TGCGCCAGCAGCCTAAACTACGAGCAGTACTTC. Translated, it gives CASSLNYEQYF.

The rearrangement links TRBV7-3 to TRBJ2-6; TRBD1 might be the D (5 bases). The V and J ends lost 5 bases and 0 bases respectively, with 8 bases between them. CDR1 SGHTA and CDR2 FQGTGA come from the germline V gene. CDR3 length equals 15 residues. CDR3 amino acids: CASSLGASGANVLTF. DNA of the CDR3: TGTGCCAGCAGCCTAGGGGCCTCTGGGGCCAACGTCCTGACTTTC.

The chain links TRBV5-4 to TRBJ1-2; D unresolved. Germline CDR1 and CDR2: SGHNT and YYREEE (reference sequence). The CDR3 is 13 residues long. The V and J ends lost 3 bases and 0 bases respectively, with 6 bases between them. The CDR3 reads CASSSGSNYGYTF. CDR3 coding DNA: TGTGCCAGCAGCTCCGGCTCTAACTATGGCTACACCTTC.

In regard to this clone: The sample holds other DNA sequences that translate to the same CDR3. This sequence joins TRBV28 and TRBJ2-2; TRBD1 agrees at 9 bases. Germline V lookup: CDR1 MDHEN, CDR2 SYDVKM. The V segment lost 0 bases and the J segment 4 bases; nucleotides outside the gene matches: 0. CDR3 length: 15 amino acids. Here the CDR3 reads CASSLWGQGTGELFF. CDR3 bases: TGTGCCAGCAGTTTATGGGGACAGGGCACCGGGGAGCTGTTTTTT.

The DNA for the CDR3 is TGCGCCAGCAGCTTGGAGGTTGGGGCTGGAAACACCATATATTTT. Translated, it gives CASSLEVGAGNTIYF. The rearrangement joins TRBV5-1 to TRBJ1-3; D gene unclear. The CDR3 is 15 residues long. V gave up 0 bases and J gave up 2 bases, with 9 bases separating them. The germline gives CDR1 SGHRS, CDR2 YFSETQ. The full variable domain, its missing parts supplied by reference TRBV5-1 and TRBJ1-3, is KAGVTQTPRYLIKTRGQQVTLSCSPISGHRSVSWYQQTPGQGLQFLFEYFSETQRNKGNFPGRFSGRQFSNSRSEMNVSTLELGDSALYLCASSLEVGAGNTIYFGEGSWLTVV.

The chain is built from TRBV18 and TRBJ2-3; 8 bases fit TRBD1. The V and J ends lost 6 bases and 1 base, in that order; junction bases with no gene match: 6. Germline V gene data show CDR1 as KGHSH and CDR2 as LQKENI. The CDR3 has 15 residues. The CDR3 DNA reads TGTGCCAGCTCTTTAACGGGACAGGGCACAGATACGCAGTATTTT. This translates into CASSLTGQGTDTQYF.